Below, 25 T cell receptor beta chains from the same sample are listed, as sequenced in a study of blood T cell repertoires in COVID-19. Sequencing was performed with immunoSEQ multiplex PCR; in TCRdb, only in-frame clones are kept and a portion is missing. This table has 130,000 or so clones, 55% to 75% appearing once. What was sequenced was peripheral blood. Receptor source: a woman in her 70s with acute or convalescent COVID-19.

J is TRBJ2-1 and V is TRBV28; 9 bases map to TRBD1. From germline, CDR1 is MDHEN and CDR2 SYDVKM. V lost 5 bases, J lost 6 bases, and 11 bases stayed unmatched. The CDR3 consists of 16 residues. The chain's CDR3 is CASSHGPGTGFNEQFF. The CDR3, as DNA: TGTGCCAGCAGTCATGGCCCCGGGACAGGGTTCAATGAGCAGTTCTTC. Looking up the rest from reference TRBV28 and TRBJ2-1 gives the full variable domain: DVKVTQSSRYLVKRTGEKVFLECVQDMDHENMFWYRQDPGLGLRLIYFSYDVKMKEKGDIPEGYSVSREKKERFSLILESASTNQTSMYLCASSHGPGTGFNEQFFGPGTRLTVL.

This clone appeared once. The CDR3: CASSYLVGLADYNEQFF. The CDR3 coding sequence is TGTGCCAGCAGCTATCTCGTGGGACTAGCGGACTACAATGAGCAGTTCTTC. The rearrangement joins TRBV5-6 to TRBJ2-1; TRBD2 agrees at 11 bases. Germline values: CDR1 SGHDT, CDR2 YYEEEE. The CDR3 extends over 17 amino acids. Trimming removed 3 bases from V and 3 bases from J; junction bases left unmatched: 8. The complete variable domain, with remaining parts taken from reference TRBV5-6 and TRBJ2-1, reads DAGVTQSPTHLIKTRGQQVTLRCSPKSGHDTVSWYQQALGQGPQFIFQYYEEEERQRGNFPDRFSGHQFPNYSSELNVNALLLGDSALYLCASSYLVGLADYNEQFFGPGTRLTVL.

This clone was recorded only once. This specimen includes other DNA sequences encoding the same CDR3. This chain joins TRBV18 and TRBJ1-2; 7 nucleotides align to TRBD1. The CDR3 covers 13 residues. CDR1 is KGHSH, CDR2 LQKENI, per germline. Trimming removed 2 bases from V and 4 bases from J; junction bases left unmatched: 1. The CDR3 loop reads CASSPDRVYGYTF. The CDR3 DNA sequence: TGTGCCAGCTCACCAGACAGGGTCTATGGCTACACCTTC. Combining the CDR3 with reference TRBV18 and TRBJ1-2 gives the whole variable domain NAGVMQNPRHLVRRRGQEARLRCSPMKGHSHVYWYRQLPEEGLKFMVYLQKENIIDESGMPKERFSAEFPKEGPSILRIQQVVRGDSAAYFCASSPDRVYGYTFGSGTRLTVV.

This clone was counted many times. The chain carries TRBV3-1 (or the pseudogene TRBV3-2) and TRBJ2-6, with 11 bases lining up with TRBD2. The J segment lost 0 bases and the V segment lost 4 bases, leaving 11 bases of the junction unmatched. The CDR3 covers 20 residues. CDR1 is LGHDT, CDR2 YNNKEL, per germline (reference sequence). This CDR3 reads CASSPLAGGPLGSGANVLTF. CDR3 nucleotides: TGTGCCAGCAGCCCCTTAGCGGGAGGGCCCCTTGGCTCTGGGGCCAACGTCCTGACTTTC.

The rearrangement joins TRBV5-1 to TRBJ2-1, with 7 bases fitting TRBD1. CDR3 length: 15 amino acids. J was trimmed by 1 base and V by 0 bases; bases with no gene match: 1. Germline CDR1 SGHRS, CDR2 YFSETQ. CDR3 sequence reads: CASSLEQGSYNEQFF. For the CDR3, the DNA is TGCGCCAGCAGCTTGGAACAGGGGTCCTACAATGAGCAGTTCTTC.

The chain has TRBV2 and TRBJ2-5; 7 bases line up with TRBD2. The CDR3 has 12 residues. V gave up 10 bases and J gave up 2 bases; unmatched junction bases: 4. CDR1 and CDR2 from the germline V gene are SNHLY and FYNNEI. Written as DNA, the CDR3 is TGTGCCACCAGGACTAGGCAAGAGACCCAGTACTTC. This encodes CATRTRQETQYF.

The V gene is TRBV19, the J gene TRBJ2-1; D perhaps matches TRBD2 (7 bases). This CDR3 has 13 residues. Germline V lookup: CDR1 LNHDA, CDR2 SQIVND (reference sequence). Deletions cut 9 bases from V and 8 bases from J, with 17 bases between. The CDR3 sequence: CASARGAPDEQFF. CDR3 coding DNA: TGTGCCAGCGCCCGGGGGGCCCCGGATGAGCAGTTCTTC.

The chain has TRBV12-3 or TRBV12-4 and TRBJ1-2, with 8 bases lining up with TRBD1. The CDR3 has 12 amino acids. V lost 7 bases, J lost 7 bases, and 5 bases stayed unmatched. In nucleotides, the CDR3 is TGTGCCAGCACCCAGGACAGGGCTGGCTACACCTTC. The encoded protein is CASTQDRAGYTF.

This clone appeared many times. J is TRBJ1-1 and V is TRBV6-5; maybe TRBD1 (6 bases). Germline V gene sequence: CDR1 MNHEY, CDR2 SVGAGI. The V gene lost 6 bases and the J gene lost 1 base, with 12 bases spanning the gap. This CDR3 region has 14 residues. The CDR3 DNA sequence: TGTGCCAGCAGACGACTGACAGGGAACACTGAAGCTTTCTTT. The encoded protein is CASRRLTGNTEAFF.

This clone has a single count. The chain has TRBV20-1 and TRBJ2-3; a weak D match, TRBD2 (5 bases). This CDR3 contains 11 residues. Trimming took off 3 bases at V and 6 bases at J, with 7 bases between the two ends. Germline V lookup: CDR1 DFQATT, CDR2 SNEGSKA (reference sequence). Written as DNA, the CDR3 is TGCAGTGCTAGGGAGCGGGATACGCAGTATTTT. Its protein product is CSARERDTQYF.

The genes are TRBV28 and TRBJ1-1, with D possibly matching TRBD1 (6 bases). CDR1 and CDR2 (germline): MDHEN, SYDVKM. CDR3 length: 13 amino acids. The ends were cut back, 6 bases at V and 5 bases at J, with 13 bases in the middle. The DNA for the CDR3 is TGTGCCAGCAGATCACAGGGTTGGACTGAAGCTTTCTTT. This translates into CASRSQGWTEAFF.

The chain combines TRBV5-4 with TRBJ1-3; 9 bases line up with TRBD1. The CDR3 length is 16 residues. Losses at the gene ends were 0 bases for V and 7 bases for J; bases not matched to a gene: 8. Looked up from germline, CDR1 is SGHNT and CDR2 is YYREEE (reference sequence). CDR3 region: CASSLVGTGPANTIYF. The CDR3, as DNA: TGTGCCAGCAGCTTGGTGGGGACAGGGCCTGCGAACACCATATATTTT.

The rearrangement uses TRBV2 and TRBJ2-2, with D unclear. This CDR3 has 15 amino acids. V lost 5 bases and J 0 bases, leaving 10 bases between the germline ends. Germline loops: CDR1 SNHLY, CDR2 FYNNEI. CDR3 in amino acids: CASSQSQANTGELFF. The CDR3 nucleotides are TGTGCCAGCAGTCAAAGTCAGGCGAACACCGGGGAGCTGTTTTTT. Variable domain in full (rest from reference TRBV2 and TRBJ2-2): EPEVTQTPSHQVTQMGQEVILRCVPISNHLYFYWYRQILGQKVEFLVSFYNNEISEKSEIFDDQFSVERPDGSNFTLKIRSTKLEDSAMYFCASSQSQANTGELFFGEGSRLTVL.

The DNA of the CDR3 is TGCGCCAGCAGCCCCCCCGCGGGAGGGGCCAACGTCCTGACTTTC. Protein: CASSPPAGGANVLTF. The genes are TRBV5-1 and TRBJ2-6, with D possibly TRBD2 on 6 matching bases. The V and J ends lost 4 bases and 4 bases respectively, with 12 bases between them. The CDR3 length is 15 residues. Germline CDR1 SGHRS, CDR2 YFSETQ. Full variable domain (rest looked up from reference TRBV5-1 and TRBJ2-6): KAGVTQTPRYLIKTRGQQVTLSCSPISGHRSVSWYQQTPGQGLQFLFEYFSETQRNKGNFPGRFSGRQFSNSRSEMNVSTLELGDSALYLCASSPPAGGANVLTFGAGSRLTVL.

V and J are TRBV21-1 and TRBJ2-1; the DNA was not compared with TRBD2, the D call given in the table. TRBV21-1 is a documented pseudogene. This CDR3 comprises 15 residues. CDR3: CASSQRLAGDNEQFF. The CDR3 DNA is TGTGCCAGCAGCCAAAGACTAGCGGGGGACAATGAGCAGTTCTTC.

The gene calls are TRBV5-6 and TRBJ1-3; no clear D gene. Trimming took 3 bases from V and 2 from J, leaving 9 bases between them. The V gene's germline CDR1 is SGHDT and CDR2 YYEEEE. CDR3 size: 14 residues. The CDR3 nucleotides are TGTGCCAGCAGCTCAGACATAGCTGGAAACACCATATATTTT. Translation: CASSSDIAGNTIYF.

This clone has a handful of counts. The chain is built from TRBV6-2 or TRBV6-3 and TRBJ1-2, with TRBD1 identical over 7 bases. Per germline, CDR1 MNHEY and CDR2 SVGEGT. This CDR3 region has 14 residues. J lost 5 bases, V lost 2 bases, and 5 bases had no gene match. This CDR3 is CASSYKAGGYGYTF. The CDR3 nucleotides are TGTGCCAGCAGTTACAAGGCAGGGGGGTATGGCTACACCTTC.

This chain connects TRBV12-3 or TRBV12-4 to TRBJ2-2; TRBD2 matches 7 bases. This CDR3 is 12 amino acids long. Germline trimming cut 4 bases from V and 7 bases from J; bases unmatched to any gene: 0. CDR3 in amino acids: CASSWGGGELFF. The CDR3 coding sequence is TGTGCCAGCAGTTGGGGGGGCGGGGAGCTGTTTTTT.

There are a few counts of this clone. CDR3 residues: CARSLGLARGLAKNIQYF. The CDR3 nucleotides read TGTGCCAGAAGCTTGGGACTAGCCAGGGGTCTGGCCAAAAACATTCAGTACTTC. The rearrangement uses TRBV5-3 and TRBJ2-4, with D possibly matching TRBD2 (7 bases). TRBV5-3 is flagged as an ORF with uncertain function. Trimming shortened V by 0 bases and J by 1 base, and 17 bases separated the two germline ends. The CDR3 sequence is 18 residues long.

The rearrangement uses TRBV28 and TRBJ1-2, with D uncertain. The CDR3 contains 12 residues. V was clipped by 3 bases and J by 4 bases, with 6 bases between them. Germline lookup yields CDR1 MDHEN and CDR2 SYDVKM. CDR3 region: CASSLNSYGYTF. CDR3 DNA: TGTGCCAGCAGTTTGAACAGCTATGGCTACACCTTC.

This chain joins TRBV5-5 and TRBJ2-1, with D possibly matching TRBD1 (6 bases). The germline V gene encodes CDR1 SGHKS and CDR2 YYEKEE (reference sequence). Trimming took 4 bases from V and 2 from J, leaving 16 bases between them. CDR3 length equals 16 residues. The CDR3 here is CASSDNRVGPYNEQFF. The DNA for the CDR3 is TGTGCCAGCAGCGATAACAGGGTTGGCCCCTACAATGAGCAGTTCTTC.

This rearrangement joins TRBV28 to TRBJ1-2; perhaps TRBD1 as D (5 bases). V was shortened by 8 bases and J by 7 bases, with 14 bases between the two germline ends. The CDR3 contains 12 residues. Germline lookup yields CDR1 MDHEN and CDR2 SYDVKM. The CDR3 nucleotides read TGTGCCAGCCTCGAAGGGAGGGGTGGCTACACCTTC. Protein product: CASLEGRGGYTF.

This clone was found a few times. The chain employs TRBV6-5 and TRBJ1-2; D uncertain. V was trimmed by 5 bases and J by 8 bases, leaving 15 bases between them. Germline V gene lookup returns CDR1 MNHEY and CDR2 SVGAGI. The CDR3 extends over 13 amino acids. The CDR3 DNA reads TGTGCCAGCAGTCAGGAGGGTCGAGGAGGCTACACCTTC. It encodes CASSQEGRGGYTF.

This clone was counted many times. In nucleotides, the CDR3 is TGTGCCAGCAGCTTCGGGGGGCCTAATGAGCAGTTCTTC. As protein: CASSFGGPNEQFF. The chain links TRBV27 to TRBJ2-1; tentatively, D is TRBD2 (7 bases). This CDR3 is 13 amino acids long. Germline V lookup: CDR1 MNHEY, CDR2 SMNVEV (reference sequence). Trimming removed 6 bases at V and 7 bases at J, with 13 bases between.

This chain joins TRBV29-1 and TRBJ2-4, with D perhaps TRBD2 (5 bases). V lost 4 bases, J lost 5 bases, and 9 bases lay in between. The CDR3 totals 12 residues. Germline V gene lookup returns CDR1 SQVTM and CDR2 ANQGSEA. This CDR3 is CSVGGRENIQYF. As DNA, the CDR3 is TGCAGCGTTGGAGGGCGGGAAAACATTCAGTACTTC.